This TCR beta chain was documented in a study of T-cell reconstitution after alpha-beta-depleted transplantation in children. Findings and caveats of the study: Reportedly, roughly two months post-transplant, alpha-beta T cells arose from several hundred expanded graft clones. T-cell counts and diversity at one year following transplant were attributed mainly to newly produced T cells.

TCRbeta library construction was performed incorporating unique molecular identifiers. TCRdb ran MiXCR on the PCR reads and lists one entry per CDR3 protein. The sample yields 550,000 to 800,000 distinct CDR3 sequences, under 15% seen once. Germline V CDR1 and CDR2: SQVTM, ANQGSEA. V was pared by 3 bases and J by 7 bases, with 10 bases of the junction left unmatched. The CDR3 is made up of 15 amino acids. This clonotype has ten or more counts. The antigen is undetermined. The starting material was PBMCs, obtained before TCRalphabeta/CD19-depleted stem cell transplant. This chain uses TRBV29-1 with TRBJ2-1, with TRBD1 matching 9 bases. This receptor was obtained from a girl aged 2 to 9 with congenital amegakaryocytic thrombocytopenia, due to receive a stem cell transplant. CDR3 protein: CSVDGTGRDLNEQFF. DNA of the CDR3: TGCAGCGTTGATGGGACAGGGCGGGACCTTAATGAGCAGTTCTTC.